These 13 T cell receptor beta chains originate from one sample sequenced in a study of post-analysis software for immune sequencing data. Unique molecular identifiers featured in each of the TCR beta cDNA libraries. From the PCR reads, TCRdb called clonotypes with MiXCR, one entry per CDR3 protein. The repertoire holds some 890,000 distinct CDR3 sequences, with roughly 50% as singletons. Broader study findings: Patients had higher frequencies than controls of roughly 5 TRBV segments, including TRBV5-6, TRBV5-1 and TRBV20-1.

The antigens for these receptors are not known. Sequenced sample: blood. The receptors stem from a girl aged 5-17 years with multiple sclerosis.

This clonotype has a single count. The rearrangement links TRBV5-1 to TRBJ1-5; D is unresolved. There are 15 residues in the CDR3. The germline V gene has CDR1 SGHRS and CDR2 YFSETQ. V lost 5 bases to trimming and J lost 2 bases, with 14 bases between them. The CDR3 sequence: CASRTGGDRNQPQHF. For the CDR3, the DNA is TGCGCCAGCAGGACCGGCGGCGATCGCAATCAGCCCCAGCATTTT.

The rearrangement joins TRBV7-2 to TRBJ2-7; D is ambiguous. The J call may be incorrect, as the DNA end agrees better with TRBJ2-5. The germline V gene has CDR1 SGHTA and CDR2 FQGNSA. CDR3 length: 13 amino acids. The CDR3: CASRTPPLETQYF. The CDR3 DNA follows: TGTGCCAGCAGGACCCCGCCCCTGGAGACCCAGTACTTC.

The chain joins TRBV5-1 to TRBJ2-5; perhaps TRBD1 as D (7 bases). V was clipped by 4 bases and J by 0 bases, with 10 bases between them. Germline values: CDR1 SGHRS, CDR2 YFSETQ. This CDR3 is built from 14 residues. The CDR3 here is CASSAGQHQETQYF. The CDR3 DNA sequence: TGCGCCAGCAGCGCGGGACAGCACCAAGAGACCCAGTACTTC.

V usage is TRBV7-9 and J usage is TRBJ2-7, with D possibly matching TRBD2 (6 bases). CDR3 size: 12 residues. Trimming pared 8 bases from V and 2 bases from J, leaving 10 bases between. Looked up from germline, CDR1 is SEHNR and CDR2 is FQNEAQ (reference sequence). CDR3 in amino acids: CASAEGPYEQYF. The DNA of the CDR3 is TGTGCCAGCGCGGAGGGACCCTACGAGCAGTACTTC.

The chain employs TRBV5-1 and TRBJ2-5, with 9 bases identical to TRBD1. The J call may be faulty, since TRBJ2-7 better matches the DNA end. Per germline, CDR1 SGHRS and CDR2 YFSETQ. The CDR3 loop spans 14 amino acids. The CDR3 DNA is TGCGCCAGCAGCGGAGGACAGGGGCTAAGCGAGCAGTACTTC. The encoded protein is CASSGGQGLSEQYF.

This clonotype has more than one count but fewer than ten. The rearrangement joins TRBV20-1 to TRBJ2-1; 11 nucleotides align to TRBD2. Germline values: CDR1 DFQATT, CDR2 SNEGSKA (reference sequence). This CDR3 region has 15 residues. J was trimmed by 5 bases and V by 6 bases; bases with no gene match: 9. The DNA for the CDR3 is TGCAGTGCCCGGACTAGCGGGCTACCTAACAATGAGCAGTTCTTC. As protein: CSARTSGLPNNEQFF.

This clonotype showed up just a few times. The chain links TRBV7-2 to TRBJ1-6, with TRBD1 matching over 8 bases. The V segment lost 1 base and the J segment 6 bases; nucleotides outside the gene matches: 2. Germline V lookup: CDR1 SGHTA, CDR2 FQGNSA. CDR3 size: 15 residues. CDR3 sequence (DNA): TGTGCCAGCAGCTTAGTGCAGGGGGCTAATTCACCCCTCCACTTT. Its protein product is CASSLVQGANSPLHF.

This clonotype was seen a few times. The rearrangement uses TRBV12-3 or TRBV12-4 and TRBJ2-1; D gene unclear. The CDR3 runs to 14 residues. Trimming shortened V by 4 bases and J by 8 bases, and 15 bases separated the two germline ends. The CDR3, as DNA: TGTGCCAGCAGTTCGACACAGACAATGTATGAGCAGTTCTTC. Translation: CASSSTQTMYEQFF.

The V call is TRBV27, the J call TRBJ2-7; D is ambiguous. Germline V lookup: CDR1 MNHEY, CDR2 SMNVEV (reference sequence). The length of the CDR3 is 14 residues. Trimming removed 4 bases from V and 2 bases from J, with 12 bases in between. The CDR3 protein is CASSSTATTYEQYF. CDR3 nucleotide sequence: TGTGCCAGCAGTTCCACAGCCACCACCTACGAGCAGTACTTC.

The rearrangement uses TRBV14 and TRBJ1-1; the match to TRBD1 covers 8 bases. J gave up 1 base and V 0 bases, and 7 bases lay outside the gene matches. Germline CDR1 SGHDN, CDR2 FVKESK. The CDR3 covers 17 residues. The CDR3: CASSQDLYRGTNTEAFF. The CDR3 bases are TGTGCCAGCAGCCAAGATCTCTACAGGGGGACGAACACTGAAGCTTTCTTT.

V gene TRBV14 combines with J gene TRBJ2-7; D call uncertain. There are 13 residues in the CDR3. V lost 1 base to trimming and J lost 2 bases, with 6 bases between them. The germline V gene has CDR1 SGHDN and CDR2 FVKESK. CDR3 DNA sequence: TGTGCCAGCAGCCAAGCCAGGCCCTACGAGCAGTACTTC. Its translation is CASSQARPYEQYF.

To note about this clonotype: Germline and junction disagree at one end, which may indicate a read error. The chain is built from TRBV6-1 and TRBJ2-6; D might be TRBD1 (5 bases). The CDR3 extends over 15 amino acids. CDR1 is MNHNS, CDR2 SASEGT, per germline. DNA of the CDR3: TGTGCCAGCAGGGGGCCGGTATCTGGGGCCAGCGTCCTGACTTTC. This encodes CASRGPVSGASVLTF.

The chain couples TRBV15 to TRBJ2-5; D could derive from TRBD1 or TRBD2 (5 bases each). The CDR3 has 18 residues. Deletions cut 0 bases from V and 5 bases from J, with 22 bases between. In germline, CDR1 is LNHNV, CDR2 YYDKDF (reference sequence). The CDR3 DNA reads as TGTGCCACCAGCAGAGACCGCAACTTGGGACGTTTCGGGGAGACCCAGTACTTC. Translated: CATSRDRNLGRFGETQYF.